The 13 T cell receptor beta chains below come from one sample, sequenced in a study of shared clonotypes between healthy human individuals (dated by TCRdb to 2018 to 2021). The library was made by the immunoSEQ multiplex PCR assay. Imported from immuneACCESS, the table was reduced by TCRdb to in-frame sequences with V and J called. These copies leave out some clones; in studies compared against another copy, an unresolved V gene accounts for under half, and the cause of the remainder is not known. The sample contains roughly 1 million clones, about 84% of them found a single time. Jointly, the top ten make up around 0.47% of the sample. Sequencing used memory CD4+ T cells from PBMCs. The cell subset or site label, as the study defines it: CD45RA-negative fraction. These receptors originate from a man younger than 35 in good health. Some clones in this sample may be carry-over from other donors' samples.

The chain couples TRBV7-9 to TRBJ1-5; D is undetermined. Trimming removed 1 base from V and 3 bases from J, with 7 bases in between. This CDR3 is built from 14 residues. Germline V CDR1 and CDR2: SEHNR, FQNEAQ (reference sequence). The DNA for the CDR3 is TGTGCCAGCAGCTTAGAGAGGTACAATCAGCCCCAGCATTTT. It is translated as CASSLERYNQPQHF.

This rearrangement joins TRBV30 to TRBJ1-1; unclear D gene. The CDR3 runs 12 residues. With 5 bases removed from V and 0 bases from J, the gap between germline ends came to 7 bases. Germline-derived CDR1 and CDR2 are GTSNPN and SVGIG (reference sequence). CDR3 protein: CAWQALNTEAFF. The CDR3 DNA reads TGTGCCTGGCAGGCACTGAACACTGAAGCTTTCTTT.

V and J are TRBV7-3 and TRBJ2-7; 10 nucleotides match TRBD1. The CDR3 covers 15 residues. CDR1 and CDR2 (germline): SGHTA, FQGTGA. V shed 5 bases, J shed 5 bases, and the junction held 9 bases outside the gene matches. CDR3: CASSRSGTGDNEQYF. The CDR3 DNA reads as TGTGCCAGCAGCCGTTCAGGGACAGGGGATAACGAGCAGTACTTC.

This clone appeared a few times. The V call is TRBV29-1, the J call TRBJ2-5; a weak D match, TRBD2 (6 bases). Trimming cost V 6 bases and J 5 bases, with 13 bases left between them. Germline assignment: CDR1 SQVTM and CDR2 ANQGSEA. This CDR3 spans 12 amino acids. CDR3 sequence: CSVSDGRETQYF. CDR3 DNA: TGCAGCGTCTCAGATGGGAGGGAGACCCAGTACTTC.

This clone was observed once. This chain links TRBV6-1 with TRBJ2-2, with D perhaps matching TRBD2 (6 bases). CDR3 length: 15 amino acids. CDR1 MNHNS and CDR2 SASEGT come from the germline V gene. Trimming pared 5 bases from V and 0 bases from J, leaving 10 bases between. CDR3: CASSPWRANTGELFF. The DNA for the CDR3 is TGTGCCAGCAGTCCCTGGAGGGCGAACACCGGGGAGCTGTTTTTT.

This clone was recorded a few times. This chain links TRBV2 with TRBJ2-5; TRBD1 might be the D (5 bases). The CDR3 has 14 amino acids. Trimming removed 2 bases at V and 2 bases at J, with 9 bases between. The germline V gene encodes CDR1 SNHLY and CDR2 FYNNEI. CDR3 region: CASSEIAGQETQYF. As DNA, the CDR3 is TGTGCCAGCAGTGAAATCGCAGGGCAAGAGACCCAGTACTTC.

This clone was detected a few times. The CDR3 DNA reads as TGTGCCAGCAGCCAACAAAGGGGCACTGAAGCTTTCTTT. Protein sequence: CASSQQRGTEAFF. This rearrangement joins TRBV13 to TRBJ1-1; D is possibly TRBD1 (5 bases). Germline CDR1 is PRHDT and CDR2 is FYEKMQ (reference sequence). V lost 5 bases, J lost 4 bases, and 11 bases lay in between. This CDR3 is built from 13 residues.

The chain combines TRBV19 with TRBJ2-5; perhaps TRBD2 as D (5 bases). Germline V gives CDR1 LNHDA, CDR2 SQIVND (reference sequence). CDR3 length: 16 residues. The V end lost 1 base, the J end lost 3 bases, and 15 bases lay between the germline ends. This CDR3 reads CASSIVRGPGKETQYF. CDR3 coding DNA: TGTGCCAGTAGTATAGTCCGAGGGCCCGGTAAAGAGACCCAGTACTTC.

This clone was detected only a few times. The same CDR3 arises from other DNA sequences in this sample as well. The chain has TRBV28 and TRBJ1-1; a weak D match, TRBD1 (6 bases). The CDR3 covers 12 residues. Looked up from germline, CDR1 is MDHEN and CDR2 is SYDVKM. The V end was cut by 6 bases, the J end by 4 bases, with 9 bases between. The chain's CDR3 is CASSPRGTEAFF. For the CDR3, the DNA is TGTGCCAGCAGCCCCAGGGGCACTGAAGCTTTCTTT.

The J gene is TRBJ2-6, the V gene TRBV14; D unclear. V shed 4 bases and J shed 4 bases, with 20 bases lying between them. CDR1 and CDR2 from the germline V gene are SGHDN and FVKESK. This CDR3 contains 18 residues. CDR3 in DNA: TGTGCCAGCAGCCTCCGGCCGGGTCCCACCGGGGGGGCCAACGTCCTGACTTTC. Encoded protein: CASSLRPGPTGGANVLTF.

The J gene is TRBJ2-1, the V gene TRBV5-1; tentatively, D is TRBD2 (7 bases). Trimming left V 0 bases short and J 5 bases short, with 12 bases between. The germline V gene encodes CDR1 SGHRS and CDR2 YFSETQ. There are 15 residues in the CDR3. In nucleotides, the CDR3 is TGCGCCAGCAGCTTGGTGGCGGGGGCAAACAATGAGCAGTTCTTC. It yields the protein CASSLVAGANNEQFF.

The chain's CDR3 is CASSSRQGGYYGYTF. The CDR3 region has the DNA TGTGCCAGTAGTTCCCGCCAGGGGGGTTACTATGGCTACACCTTC. The chain uses TRBV19 and TRBJ1-2; 7 nucleotides agree with TRBD1. Germline V gene sequence: CDR1 LNHDA, CDR2 SQIVND (reference sequence). The CDR3 is 15 residues long. V shed 5 bases and J 3 bases; nucleotides not matched to a gene: 9.

The CDR3 sequence is CASSEGMGNEQFF. The DNA of the CDR3 is TGTGCCAGCAGTGAAGGAATGGGCAATGAGCAGTTCTTC. V usage is TRBV2 and J usage is TRBJ2-1, with unresolved D. This CDR3 is 13 amino acids long. Trimming stripped 1 base from V and 6 bases from J, with 7 bases between. Germline V CDR1 and CDR2: SNHLY, FYNNEI.